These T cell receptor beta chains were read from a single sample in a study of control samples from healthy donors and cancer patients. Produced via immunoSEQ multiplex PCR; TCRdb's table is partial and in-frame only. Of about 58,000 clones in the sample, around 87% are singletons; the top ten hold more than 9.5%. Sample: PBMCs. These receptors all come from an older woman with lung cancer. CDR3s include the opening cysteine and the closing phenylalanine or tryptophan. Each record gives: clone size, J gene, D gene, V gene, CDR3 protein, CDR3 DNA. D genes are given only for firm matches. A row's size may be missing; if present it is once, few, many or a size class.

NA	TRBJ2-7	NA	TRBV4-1	CASSPRTGIEQYF	TGCGCCAGCAGCCCTAGAACAGGGATCGAGCAGTACTTC
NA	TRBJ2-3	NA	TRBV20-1	CSARDRATQYF	TGCAGTGCTAGAGATAGGGCTACGCAGTATTTT
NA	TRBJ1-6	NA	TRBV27	CASSLEVGGYSPLHF	TGTGCCAGCAGTCTCGAGGTGGGGGGATATTCACCCCTCCACTTT
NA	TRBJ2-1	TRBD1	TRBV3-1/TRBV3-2	CASSQGTGPRNEQFF	TGTGCCAGCAGCCAAGGGACAGGCCCTCGGAATGAGCAGTTCTTC
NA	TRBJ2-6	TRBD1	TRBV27	CASSLGQPSSGANVLTF	TGTGCCAGCAGTCTGGGACAGCCATCCTCTGGGGCCAACGTCCTGACTTTC
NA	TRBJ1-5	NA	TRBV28	CASSLTDSNQPQHF	TGTGCCAGCAGTTTGACAGATAGCAATCAGCCCCAGCATTTT
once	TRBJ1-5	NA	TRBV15	CATSRDRGHNQPQHF	TGTGCCACCAGCAGAGACAGGGGACATAATCAGCCCCAGCATTTT
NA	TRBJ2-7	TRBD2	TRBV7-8	CASSLAHGTSFYEQYF	TGTGCCAGCAGCTTAGCGCACGGGACTAGCTTCTACGAGCAGTACTTC
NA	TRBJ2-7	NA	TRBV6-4	CASSERVSGRRSSYEQYF	TGTGCCAGCAGTGAGAGGGTGAGTGGACGGAGGAGCTCCTACGAGCAGTACTTC
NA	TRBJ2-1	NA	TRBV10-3	CASREGGGGTGSNEQFF	TGTGCCAGCCGGGAGGGGGGCGGGGGGACAGGGTCGAATGAGCAGTTCTTC
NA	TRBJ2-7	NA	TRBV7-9	CASSLTDASSYEQYF	TGTGCCAGCAGCTTGACCGATGCCAGCTCCTACGAGCAGTACTTC
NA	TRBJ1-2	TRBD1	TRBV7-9	CASSPGQGYGYTF	TGTGCCAGCAGCCCGGGACAGGGTTATGGCTACACCTTC
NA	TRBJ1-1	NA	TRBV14	CASSLQGWRNTEAFF	TGTGCCAGCAGTCTTCAGGGGTGGAGGAACACTGAAGCTTTCTTT
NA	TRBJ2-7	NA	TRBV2	CASSSGSYEQYF	TGTGCCAGCAGTTCCGGATCCTACGAGCAGTACTTC
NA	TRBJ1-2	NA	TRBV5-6	CASSLDRFYGYTF	TGTGCCAGCAGCTTGGACAGGTTTTATGGCTACACCTTC
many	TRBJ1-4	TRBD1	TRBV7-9	CASSLGRLGQPNEKLFF	TGTGCCAGCAGCTTAGGAAGATTGGGACAGCCTAATGAAAAACTGTTTTTT
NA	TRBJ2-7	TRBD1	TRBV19	CASSRQGLDYEQYF	TGTGCCAGCAGCCGACAGGGGCTAGACTACGAGCAGTACTTC
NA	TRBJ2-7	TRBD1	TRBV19	CASSDPTGVEQYF	TGTGCCAGTAGCGACCCGACAGGGGTCGAGCAGTACTTC
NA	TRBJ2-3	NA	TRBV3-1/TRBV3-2	CASSQLVSGSTDTQYF	TGTGCCAGCAGCCAATTGGTGAGCGGAAGCACAGATACGCAGTATTTT
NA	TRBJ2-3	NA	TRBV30	CAWSRGLGEDTQYF	TGTGCCTGGAGTCGCGGACTGGGTGAAGATACGCAGTATTTT
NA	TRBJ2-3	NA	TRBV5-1	CASSLGAGAGATDTQYF	TGCGCCAGCAGCTTGGGGGCAGGGGCGGGGGCCACAGATACGCAGTATTTT
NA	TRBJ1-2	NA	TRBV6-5	CASSSSTNRGYGYTF	TGTGCCAGCAGTTCCTCCACAAACCGGGGCTATGGCTACACCTTC
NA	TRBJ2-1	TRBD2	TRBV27	CASRGLGEGRNEQFF	TGTGCCAGCAGGGGGCTCGGGGAGGGGCGGAATGAGCAGTTCTTC
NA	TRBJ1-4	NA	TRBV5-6	CASSLRGLGEKLFF	TGTGCCAGCAGCTTGCGAGGACTTGGGGAAAAACTGTTTTTT
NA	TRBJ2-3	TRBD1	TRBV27	CASSLDGTGEADTQYF	TGTGCCAGCAGTTTAGACGGGACAGGGGAAGCGGATACGCAGTATTTT
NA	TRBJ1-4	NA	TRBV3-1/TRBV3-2	CASSQAGGMREKLFF	TGTGCCAGCAGCCAAGCGGGGGGGATGAGGGAAAAACTGTTTTTT
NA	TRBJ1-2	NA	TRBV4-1	CASSQDRDHYGYTF	TGCGCCAGCAGCCAAGATCGGGATCACTATGGCTACACCTTC
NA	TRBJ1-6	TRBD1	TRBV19	CASSIRGQGPLHF	TGTGCCAGTAGTATTCGCGGACAGGGCCCCCTCCACTTT
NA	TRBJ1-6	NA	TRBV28	CASSLGARGGYSPLHF	TGTGCCAGCAGTTTGGGGGCCCGCGGGGGCTATTCACCCCTCCACTTT
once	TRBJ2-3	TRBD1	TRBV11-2	CASSPFRDRSTDTQYF	TGTGCCAGCAGTCCGTTTCGGGACAGAAGCACAGATACGCAGTATTTT
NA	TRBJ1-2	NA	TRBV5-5	CASSLSQGLTNYGYTF	TGTGCCAGCAGCTTGAGTCAGGGCCTAACTAACTATGGCTACACCTTC
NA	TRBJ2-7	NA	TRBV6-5	CASSYQTGVPYEQYF	TGTGCCAGCAGTTACCAGACAGGTGTCCCCTACGAGCAGTACTTC
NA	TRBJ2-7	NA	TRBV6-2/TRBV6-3	CASSWEGGQSYEQYF	TGTGCCAGCAGTTGGGAGGGGGGCCAATCCTACGAGCAGTACTTC
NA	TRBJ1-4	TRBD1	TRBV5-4	CASSPGGTVNEKLFF	TGTGCCAGCAGCCCCGGGGGGACAGTTAATGAAAAACTGTTTTTT
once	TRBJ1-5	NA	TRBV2	CASQVGSGGNQPQHF	TGTGCCAGCCAAGTGGGGTCGGGGGGAAATCAGCCCCAGCATTTT
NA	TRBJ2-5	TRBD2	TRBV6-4	CASSALAGIQETQYF	TGTGCCAGCAGCGCACTAGCGGGTATCCAAGAGACCCAGTACTTC
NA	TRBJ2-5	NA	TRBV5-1	CASSLVSETQYF	TGCGCCAGCAGCTTAGTATCGGAGACCCAGTACTTC
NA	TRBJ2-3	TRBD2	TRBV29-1	CSVDTSGTDTQYF	TGCAGCGTTGACACTAGCGGCACAGATACGCAGTATTTT
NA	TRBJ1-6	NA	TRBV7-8	CASSTSSLNNSPLHF	TGTGCCAGCAGCACTAGCTCCTTGAATAATTCACCCCTCCACTTT
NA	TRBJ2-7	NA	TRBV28	CASRSFNHEQYF	TGTGCCAGCAGAAGTTTCAACCACGAGCAGTACTTC
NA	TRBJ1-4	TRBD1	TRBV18	CASSGRTGEYEKLFF	TGTGCCAGCTCGGGCCGGACAGGAGAATATGAAAAACTGTTTTTT